This T cell receptor (beta chain) is from a study of blood T cell repertoires in COVID-19. At the level of the study: Researchers got acute and convalescent COVID-19 samples from the United States, Italy and Spain. From T cells, B-cell-depleted T cells, or PBMCs came the material, which was cDNA or gDNA.

Authors' data handling: Amplifying reference gene primers gave estimates of nucleated cell counts. Profiled with immunoSEQ multiplex PCR; TCRdb holds only in-frame clones, not every one. The V and J calls and clone size were taken over from that table, and D and trimming were inferred from the DNA. Here the sample spans tens of thousands of clones, 88% being singletons. This CDR3 has 18 residues. In germline, CDR1 is SNHLY, CDR2 FYNNEI. Trimming left V 0 bases short and J 0 bases short, with 15 bases between. The origin of this receptor is an older woman with acute or convalescent COVID-19. Sequenced sample: peripheral blood. The chain carries TRBV2 and TRBJ2-1; TRBD2 might be the D (6 bases). CDR3: CASSEAQLGRRSYNEQFF. DNA of the CDR3: TGTGCCAGCAGTGAAGCTCAGCTAGGGAGGCGCTCCTACAATGAGCAGTTCTTC. Variable domain in full (rest from reference TRBV2 and TRBJ2-1): EPEVTQTPSHQVTQMGQEVILRCVPISNHLYFYWYRQILGQKVEFLVSFYNNEISEKSEIFDDQFSVERPDGSNFTLKIRSTKLEDSAMYFCASSEAQLGRRSYNEQFFGPGTRLTVL.